This T cell receptor beta chain was obtained from a study of post-analysis software for immune sequencing data. Researchers reported that TCR beta cDNA libraries carried unique molecular identifiers. TCRdb reanalysed the PCR reads using MiXCR and keeps one entry per CDR3 protein. The sample consists of 650,000 to 850,000 distinct CDR3 sequences, around 50% of them appearing once. This CDR3 is 12 amino acids long. V lost 4 bases, J lost 9 bases, and 10 bases lay in between. Germline assignment: CDR1 SNHLY and CDR2 FYNNEI. As to this clonotype: What it recognizes is unknown.

The study's findings and limits: The study found TRBV5-6, TRBV5-1 and TRBV20-1 among five TRBV segments more frequent in patients than controls.

This chain connects TRBV2 to TRBJ2-1; TRBD2 is a possible D gene (5 bases). Material for sequencing was blood. The receptor comes from a girl aged 10-17 years with multiple sclerosis. The CDR3 loop reads CASSVKGVEQFF. DNA of the CDR3: TGTGCCAGCAGTGTGAAGGGAGTTGAGCAGTTCTTC.